This entry lists 28 T cell receptor beta chains sequenced from one sample in a study of Ad26.COV2.S vaccination and SARS-CoV-2 variants. Treatment denoted: roughly 19 received Ad26.COV2.S at low or high dose, single or two shots; a few received placebo; per-sample allocation not given. Sampling took place 63 days after the first vaccine or placebo injection. The table came from immunoSEQ multiplex PCR; TCRdb's copy has only in-frame clones and leaves some out. This table has 320,000 or so clones, roughly 90% appearing once. Sequences were derived from peripheral blood, sampled in a trial of Ad26.COV2.S vaccine versus placebo. All receptors derive from a person between 18 and 65 years old who received the Ad26.COV2.S COVID-19 vaccine or a placebo.

The chain recombines TRBV12-5 with TRBJ1-1; 8 bases agree with TRBD1. Trimming at V came to 5 bases and at J to 5 bases, leaving 4 bases not matched to a gene. Germline V gene sequence: CDR1 LGHNT, CDR2 FRNRAP. The CDR3 has 13 amino acids. This CDR3 is CASGGTGGTEAFF. CDR3 nucleotide sequence: TGTGCTAGTGGTGGGACAGGAGGAACTGAAGCTTTCTTT.

V and J are TRBV6-2 or TRBV6-3 and TRBJ1-2, with 9 bases that match TRBD1. Trimming removed 6 bases from V and 8 bases from J; junction bases left unmatched: 13. CDR3 size: 15 residues. Germline V gene data show CDR1 as MNHEY and CDR2 as SVGEGT. This CDR3 reads CASSSPGQGVKGYTF. The CDR3 DNA sequence: TGTGCCAGCAGCTCACCGGGACAGGGAGTCAAGGGCTACACCTTC.

The chain links TRBV3-1 (or the pseudogene TRBV3-2) to TRBJ1-1; TRBD1 might be the D (6 bases). Trimming pared 5 bases from V and 6 bases from J, leaving 10 bases between. There are 12 residues in the CDR3. Per germline, CDR1 LGHDT and CDR2 YNNKEL (reference sequence). The DNA for the CDR3 is TGTGCCAGCAGCTTCGGGGGCGCTGAAGCTTTCTTT. Its protein is CASSFGGAEAFF.

The chain uses TRBV11-3 and TRBJ1-1; no firm D call. Trimming cost V 1 base and J 2 bases, with 11 bases left between them. Germline lookup yields CDR1 SGHNT and CDR2 YENEEA. This CDR3 is built from 15 residues. CDR3 sequence reads: CASSLVSGPNTEAFF. As DNA, the CDR3 is TGTGCCAGCAGCTTAGTAAGTGGCCCAAACACTGAAGCTTTCTTT. The variable domain in full, completed from reference TRBV11-3 and TRBJ1-1, reads EAGVVQSPRYKIIEKKQPVAFWCNPISGHNTLYWYLQNLGQGPELLIRYENEEAVDDSQLPKDRFSAERLKGVDSTLKIQPAELGDSAVYLCASSLVSGPNTEAFFGQGTRLTVV.

The rearrangement uses TRBV3-1 (or the pseudogene TRBV3-2) and TRBJ1-2, with D unclear. The CDR3 covers 13 residues. Germline loops: CDR1 LGHDT, CDR2 YNNKEL (reference sequence). V shed 1 base and J shed 3 bases, with 6 bases lying between them. CDR3: CASSQGQDYGYTF. Written as DNA, the CDR3 is TGTGCCAGCAGCCAAGGGCAGGACTATGGCTACACCTTC.

A few counts support this clone. CDR3: CASSSGQVYTGELFF. The CDR3 coding sequence is TGTGCCAGCAGCTCGGGACAGGTCTACACCGGGGAGCTGTTTTTT. V and J are TRBV7-3 and TRBJ2-2; 8 bases match TRBD1. Germline CDR1 is SGHTA and CDR2 is FQGTGA. The CDR3 is 15 residues long. Germline trimming cut 4 bases from V and 3 bases from J; bases unmatched to any gene: 4.

This chain connects TRBV5-1 to TRBJ2-7; 9 bases line up with TRBD2. Germline CDR1 and CDR2: SGHRS and YFSETQ. J was trimmed by 4 bases and V by 0 bases; bases with no gene match: 8. This CDR3 has 16 residues. For the CDR3, the DNA is TGCGCCAGCAGCTTGGTAAGCGGGGGGACGCTATACGAGCAGTACTTC. This gives the protein CASSLVSGGTLYEQYF. The whole variable domain, remainder taken from reference TRBV5-1 and TRBJ2-7, is KAGVTQTPRYLIKTRGQQVTLSCSPISGHRSVSWYQQTPGQGLQFLFEYFSETQRNKGNFPGRFSGRQFSNSRSEMNVSTLELGDSALYLCASSLVSGGTLYEQYFGPGTRLTVT.

V gene TRBV12-3 or TRBV12-4 combines with J gene TRBJ1-2, with D hard to call. V shed 6 bases and J shed 1 base, with 6 bases lying between them. This CDR3 has 12 amino acids. CDR3 nucleotides: TGTGCCAGCAGCTACAATAACTATGGCTACACCTTC. Amino acid sequence: CASSYNNYGYTF.

The chain recombines TRBV27 with TRBJ1-4, with D possibly matching TRBD1 (5 bases). Germline CDR1 and CDR2: MNHEY and SMNVEV (reference sequence). V dropped 4 bases and J dropped 8 bases, with 14 bases sitting between them. The CDR3 length is 14 residues. The CDR3 sequence: CASSSSDSGEKLFF. CDR3 coding DNA: TGTGCCAGCAGTTCCTCCGACAGCGGCGAAAAACTGTTTTTT.

V usage is TRBV6-5 and J usage is TRBJ2-7, with no clear D. The V gene's germline CDR1 is MNHEY and CDR2 SVGAGI. The CDR3 runs to 14 residues. V was trimmed by 5 bases and J by 0 bases, leaving 11 bases between them. CDR3 sequence: CASSLSGNSYEQYV. The DNA of the CDR3 is TGTGCCAGCAGTCTCTCAGGTAACTCCTACGAGCAGTACGTC.

This chain links TRBV6-5 with TRBJ2-5; D may be TRBD1 (6 bases). This CDR3 is built from 15 residues. CDR1 and CDR2 (germline): MNHEY, SVGAGI. V was pared by 6 bases and J by 2 bases, with 16 bases between. The CDR3 region is CASRTLGGIQETQYF. For the CDR3, the DNA is TGTGCCAGCAGAACCCTAGGGGGTATACAAGAGACCCAGTACTTC.

V and J are TRBV28 and TRBJ1-1; D may be TRBD1 (5 bases). There are 15 residues in the CDR3. Germline V gene data show CDR1 as MDHEN and CDR2 as SYDVKM. Trimming stripped 5 bases from V and 1 base from J, with 14 bases between. The CDR3 protein is CASSRGALSNTEAFF. The CDR3 DNA reads TGTGCCAGCAGTAGAGGGGCTTTATCGAACACTGAAGCTTTCTTT.

The chain couples TRBV19 to TRBJ2-2, with TRBD1 as a possible D gene (6 bases). The CDR3 has 16 amino acids. Trimming removed 5 bases at V and 0 bases at J, with 13 bases between. Germline CDR1 and CDR2: LNHDA and SQIVND (reference sequence). In DNA form, the CDR3 reads TGTGCCAGTAGTTCTCGGGACACATCGAACACCGGGGAGCTGTTTTTT. As protein: CASSSRDTSNTGELFF.

This clone came up once. The chain recombines TRBV6-4 with TRBJ2-1; D may match TRBD1 or TRBD2 (5 bases each). The CDR3 is 15 residues long. Trimming removed 3 bases from V and 8 bases from J, with 17 bases in between. The V gene's germline CDR1 is MRHNA and CDR2 SNTAGT. The CDR3 nucleotides read TGTGCCAGCAGTGAAACGGGACCCTACTCCGATGAGCAGTTCTTC. Translation gives CASSETGPYSDEQFF.

The chain recombines TRBV10-2 with TRBJ2-7; TRBD1 matches 9 bases. Germline trimming cut 6 bases from V and 1 base from J; bases unmatched to any gene: 7. CDR3 length: 15 residues. Per germline, CDR1 WSHSY and CDR2 SAAADI. CDR3: CASRYLQGASYEQYF. The DNA for the CDR3 is TGCGCCAGCAGATATTTACAGGGGGCGTCCTACGAGCAGTACTTC.

The chain carries TRBV5-1 and TRBJ2-7; D gene ambiguous. This CDR3 region has 13 residues. Germline CDR1 and CDR2: SGHRS and YFSETQ. V lost 0 bases to trimming and J lost 2 bases, with 6 bases between them. CDR3 sequence (DNA): TGCGCCAGCAGCTTGGCCGGGCCCTACGAGCAGTACTTC. It codes for CASSLAGPYEQYF.

This clone was counted once. An end of the junction differs from the germline gene, which may be a read error. CDR3: CASSVGRQGGNTIYF. DNA of the CDR3: TGTGCCAGCAGTGTAGGAAGGCAGGGAGGAAACACCATATATTTT. J is TRBJ1-3 and V is TRBV9, with D possibly being TRBD1 (5 bases). There are 15 residues in the CDR3. Germline V gives CDR1 SGDLS, CDR2 YYNGEE.

The V call is TRBV20-1, the J call TRBJ2-1; 13 bases match TRBD2. The trim removed 3 bases at V and 10 bases at J, leaving 6 bases unmatched. From germline, CDR1 is DFQATT and CDR2 SNEGSKA (reference sequence). The CDR3 totals 14 residues. The CDR3 protein is CSASTGLAGKEQFF. Written as DNA, the CDR3 is TGCAGTGCTAGTACGGGACTAGCGGGGAAAGAGCAGTTCTTC.

This chain joins TRBV9 and TRBJ1-6; no definite D call. Germline values: CDR1 SGDLS, CDR2 YYNGEE. Trimming removed 7 bases at V and 7 bases at J, with 15 bases between. The CDR3 covers 14 residues. The CDR3 reads CASGSTNLNSPLHF. CDR3 nucleotides: TGTGCCAGCGGATCGACAAACCTAAATTCACCCCTCCACTTT.

J is TRBJ2-5 and V is TRBV12-3 or TRBV12-4; D not resolved. The CDR3 covers 12 residues. Trimming pared 6 bases from V and 4 bases from J, leaving 9 bases between. CDR3 nucleotide sequence: TGTGCCAGCAGCCTCCAGATAGAGACCCAGTACTTC. Residues: CASSLQIETQYF.

The J gene is TRBJ1-1, the V gene TRBV4-3; D is possibly TRBD1 (6 bases). Germline assignment: CDR1 LGHNA and CDR2 YSLEER. CDR3 size: 14 residues. The V end lost 0 bases, the J end lost 5 bases, and 10 bases lay between the germline ends. In nucleotides, the CDR3 is TGCGCCAGCAGCCAAGAGGGGGGGCGGACTGAAGCTTTCTTT. This codes for CASSQEGGRTEAFF.

The V gene is TRBV6-4, the J gene TRBJ2-3, with 12 bases identical to TRBD2. J gave up 0 bases and V 1 base, and 5 bases lay outside the gene matches. CDR3 size: 18 residues. Germline V lookup: CDR1 MRHNA, CDR2 SNTAGT. The CDR3, as DNA: TGTGCCAGCAGTGACTGGCTAGCGGGAGGGCCAAGCACAGATACGCAGTATTTT. Amino acid sequence: CASSDWLAGGPSTDTQYF.

This clone has a single count. The gene calls are TRBV3-1 (or the pseudogene TRBV3-2) and TRBJ2-5, with 9 bases aligning to TRBD2. Germline CDR1 LGHDT, CDR2 YNNKEL (reference sequence). This CDR3 contains 17 residues. The V segment lost 0 bases and the J segment 10 bases; nucleotides outside the gene matches: 15. The CDR3 loop reads CASSQDGSAGGLIGQYF. The CDR3 nucleotides read TGTGCCAGCAGCCAAGATGGGTCGGCGGGGGGGCTTATCGGCCAGTACTTC.

The J gene is TRBJ1-1, the V gene TRBV27; D remains ambiguous. V was cut by 5 bases and J by 3 bases, with 7 bases left in between. CDR3 size: 12 residues. Germline loops: CDR1 MNHEY, CDR2 SMNVEV (reference sequence). The CDR3, as DNA: TGTGCCAGCAGTAACAGTTACACTGAAGCTTTCTTT. Its translation is CASSNSYTEAFF.

The chain is built from TRBV7-9 and TRBJ1-4; 8 nucleotides line up with TRBD1. J lost 10 bases, V lost 3 bases, and 13 bases had no gene match. The CDR3 has 16 residues. In germline, CDR1 is SEHNR, CDR2 FQNEAQ (reference sequence). CDR3 bases: TGTGCCAGCAGCTTGGGGGCTGGTGGACAGGGTGGAAAACTGTTTTTT. As protein: CASSLGAGGQGGKLFF.

V and J are TRBV7-2 and TRBJ2-3; 9 bases line up with TRBD1. V shed 5 bases, J shed 4 bases, and the junction held 4 bases outside the gene matches. The CDR3 consists of 14 residues. Germline CDR1 is SGHTA and CDR2 is FQGNSA. DNA of the CDR3: TGTGCCAGCAGCATTACAGGGGGCGCAGATACGCAGTATTTT. It yields the protein CASSITGGADTQYF. Variable domain in full (rest from reference TRBV7-2 and TRBJ2-3): GAGVSQSPSNKVTEKGKDVELRCDPISGHTALYWYRQSLGQGLEFLIYFQGNSAPDKSGLPSDRFSAERTGGSVSTLTIQRTQQEDSAVYLCASSITGGADTQYFGPGTRLTVL.

This chain joins TRBV19 and TRBJ2-7; the D gene is possibly TRBD2 (7 bases). V was cut by 0 bases and J by 2 bases, with 14 bases left in between. Germline assignment: CDR1 LNHDA and CDR2 SQIVND (reference sequence). The CDR3 runs to 16 residues. CDR3 region: CASSIDLRGPAYEQYF. The CDR3, as DNA: TGTGCCAGTAGTATAGATCTGCGGGGGCCAGCCTACGAGCAGTACTTC.

V gene TRBV10-3 combines with J gene TRBJ1-4; the D gene is possibly TRBD1 (6 bases). Germline V CDR1 and CDR2: ENHRY, SYGVKD. The CDR3 covers 20 residues. The ends were cut back, 6 bases at V and 0 bases at J, with 26 bases in the middle. The CDR3 DNA sequence: TGTGCCATCAGCACCGGGACATCCAGTGGGCCCCCCTCAACTAATGAAAAACTGTTTTTT. This encodes CAISTGTSSGPPSTNEKLFF.